These 15 T cell receptor beta chains were sequenced from one sample in a study of CD8+ T cells in alopecia areata. The treatment: oral pan-JAK inhibitor, 5-10 mg twice daily. Extracted RNA was reverse transcribed into cDNA, the sequencing template. Sequenced by immunoSEQ multiplex PCR; TCRdb stores in-frame clones only, minus some. The sample lists 120,000 or so clones; roughly 55% were seen once. The sequenced sample was CD4+ T cells sorted from blood, obtained at week 4, from a patient treated with tofacitinib. These receptors came from a human donor with alopecia areata.

The chain links TRBV5-1 to TRBJ2-7, with D maybe TRBD2 (5 bases). The V gene lost 5 bases and the J gene lost 0 bases, with 12 bases spanning the gap. CDR3 length: 14 amino acids. Germline V gives CDR1 SGHRS, CDR2 YFSETQ. The CDR3 spells CASSQAVNSYEQYF. As DNA, the CDR3 is TGCGCCAGCAGTCAAGCGGTGAACTCCTACGAGCAGTACTTC.

J is TRBJ2-7 and V is TRBV9; 8 bases line up with TRBD2. Germline trimming cut 1 base from V and 3 bases from J; bases unmatched to any gene: 3. The CDR3 is 14 residues long. Germline V gives CDR1 SGDLS, CDR2 YYNGEE. In nucleotides, the CDR3 is TGTGCCAGCAGCGTATCCGGGACTAGCTACGAGCAGTACTTC. Its protein is CASSVSGTSYEQYF.

V is TRBV5-4 and J is TRBJ1-5, with a weak D call TRBD1 (5 bases). V was shortened by 3 bases and J by 2 bases, with 12 bases between the two germline ends. The CDR3 extends over 15 amino acids. In germline, CDR1 is SGHNT, CDR2 YYREEE (reference sequence). This CDR3 reads CASSSWGGGNQPQHF. In DNA, the CDR3 is TGTGCCAGCAGCTCATGGGGAGGGGGCAATCAGCCCCAGCATTTT.

The V gene is TRBV10-3, the J gene TRBJ1-2; tentative D call: TRBD1 (5 bases). The germline CDR1 and CDR2 sequences are ENHRY and SYGVKD. Trimming left V 0 bases short and J 4 bases short, with 12 bases between. CDR3 length equals 15 residues. The CDR3 here is CAISESIGVGYGYTF. CDR3 sequence (DNA): TGTGCCATCAGTGAGTCAATAGGGGTTGGCTATGGCTACACCTTC.

The J gene is TRBJ1-5, the V gene TRBV4-3; no definite D call. This CDR3 contains 14 residues. Germline-derived CDR1 and CDR2 are LGHNA and YSLEER. Trimming removed 0 bases from V and 2 bases from J, with 5 bases in between. The CDR3 loop reads CASSQDPGNQPQHF. The CDR3, as DNA: TGCGCCAGCAGCCAAGACCCCGGCAATCAGCCCCAGCATTTT.

The gene calls are TRBV30 and TRBJ2-7; no reliable D call. The CDR3 is 12 amino acids. The V gene's germline CDR1 is GTSNPN and CDR2 SVGIG (reference sequence). The germline V and J ends were trimmed by 5 bases and 2 bases, with 10 bases remaining between them. DNA of the CDR3: TGTGCCTGGGGGCAGCCCACCTACGAGCAGTACTTC. It is translated as CAWGQPTYEQYF.

The rearrangement uses TRBV5-1 and TRBJ2-7, with D possibly being TRBD1 (7 bases). CDR3 length: 15 amino acids. From germline, CDR1 is SGHRS and CDR2 YFSETQ. V was trimmed by 1 base and J by 3 bases, leaving 14 bases between them. The CDR3 region is CASSLRQGGLYEQYF. The CDR3 DNA sequence: TGCGCCAGCAGCTTGCGGCAGGGGGGCCTCTACGAGCAGTACTTC.

A few counts support this clone. This chain links TRBV4-2 with TRBJ2-3; TRBD2 matches at 13 bases. The V gene's germline CDR1 is LGHNA and CDR2 YNFKEQ. Germline trimming cut 0 bases from V and 6 bases from J; bases unmatched to any gene: 3. This CDR3 comprises 16 residues. The CDR3 nucleotides read TGTGCCAGCAGCCAAGAACTAGCGGGGGGGCACGATACGCAGTATTTT. It codes for CASSQELAGGHDTQYF.

The chain uses TRBV2 and TRBJ1-5, with a weak D call TRBD1 (5 bases). The CDR3 has 15 residues. V lost 7 bases and J 5 bases, leaving 18 bases between the germline ends. Germline values: CDR1 SNHLY, CDR2 FYNNEI. CDR3 DNA sequence: TGTGCCAGCATGCAGGGTTACGAATCTTATCAGCCCCAGCATTTT. It is translated as CASMQGYESYQPQHF.

The V gene is TRBV11-1, the J gene TRBJ2-3, with D possibly TRBD2 on 6 matching bases. The V and J ends lost 4 bases and 6 bases respectively, with 23 bases between them. The CDR3 extends over 17 amino acids. In germline, CDR1 is SGHAT, CDR2 FQDESV (reference sequence). The CDR3 DNA sequence: TGTGCCAGCAGCTCCCGCCTCGCCGGGGGTATCCCCGATACGCAGTATTTT. Translating it yields CASSSRLAGGIPDTQYF.

This chain connects TRBV25-1 to TRBJ2-6, with D perhaps assigned TRBD1 or TRBD2 (5 bases each). Trimming pared 5 bases from V and 4 bases from J, leaving 15 bases between. This CDR3 spans 16 amino acids. Germline V gene sequence: CDR1 MGHDK, CDR2 SYGVNS. This CDR3 reads CASSSLEGSGANVLTF. The CDR3 coding sequence is TGTGCCAGCAGTTCCCTTGAGGGGTCGGGGGCCAACGTCCTGACTTTC.

The chain links TRBV15 to TRBJ1-5; TRBD1 matches at 7 bases. This CDR3 contains 16 residues. Germline CDR1 and CDR2: LNHNV and YYDKDF (reference sequence). The V gene end was trimmed by 3 bases and the J gene end by 1 base; junction bases not matched to a gene: 6. The CDR3 sequence: CATSSRRGVSNQPQHF. CDR3 bases: TGTGCCACCAGCAGCCGCAGGGGGGTAAGCAATCAGCCCCAGCATTTT.

The chain carries TRBV27 and TRBJ2-5; 7 bases fit TRBD1. Germline V gene lookup returns CDR1 MNHEY and CDR2 SMNVEV (reference sequence). This CDR3 has 12 amino acids. Trimming cost V 7 bases and J 4 bases; bases outside gene matches: 3. CDR3 residues: CASTDRAETQYF. CDR3 DNA sequence: TGTGCCAGCACTGACAGGGCAGAGACCCAGTACTTC.

The chain employs TRBV25-1 and TRBJ2-2; 8 positions agree with TRBD2. The CDR3 runs 17 residues. Looked up from germline, CDR1 is MGHDK and CDR2 is SYGVNS. Trimming removed 6 bases from V and 1 base from J; junction bases left unmatched: 10. The CDR3 sequence is CASSNPSSGWNTGELFF. For the CDR3, the DNA is TGTGCCAGCAGCAACCCTTCTAGCGGGTGGAACACCGGGGAGCTGTTTTTT.

The rearrangement joins TRBV7-2 to TRBJ1-2, with D possibly matching TRBD1 (5 bases). The CDR3 contains 16 residues. CDR1 SGHTA and CDR2 FQGNSA come from the germline V gene. The V and J ends lost 0 bases and 6 bases respectively, with 17 bases between them. This CDR3 reads CASSLALEGGTDGYTF. CDR3 DNA: TGTGCCAGCAGCTTAGCGCTCGAAGGTGGGACGGATGGCTACACCTTC.